This T cell receptor beta chain is from a study of blood T cell repertoires in COVID-19. Study information: The study drew acute and convalescent COVID-19 samples from the United States, Italy and Spain. T cells, B-cell-depleted T cells, or PBMCs supplied cDNA or gDNA.

A word on this clone: Other DNA sequences in the same sample also yield this CDR3.

Germline V lookup: CDR1 SGHRS, CDR2 YFSETQ. The CDR3 runs to 14 residues. Trimming stripped 0 bases from V and 2 bases from J, with 8 bases between. Original processing notes: Reference gene primer amplification gave estimated nucleated cell counts. The data were produced by immunoSEQ multiplex PCR, yet TCRdb's version contains in-frame clones alone and is incomplete. That table supplies the V and J calls and clone size; D and trimming were determined from the DNA. Of 250,000 to 300,000 clones in the sample, around nine tenths were seen once. This chain uses TRBV5-1 with TRBJ2-5; no clear D. What was sequenced was peripheral blood. The receptor comes from a woman in her thirties or forties who had recovered from COVID-19. The CDR3 here is CASSLAGGQETQYF. The CDR3 DNA reads TGCGCCAGCAGCTTGGCCGGTGGTCAAGAGACCCAGTACTTC.